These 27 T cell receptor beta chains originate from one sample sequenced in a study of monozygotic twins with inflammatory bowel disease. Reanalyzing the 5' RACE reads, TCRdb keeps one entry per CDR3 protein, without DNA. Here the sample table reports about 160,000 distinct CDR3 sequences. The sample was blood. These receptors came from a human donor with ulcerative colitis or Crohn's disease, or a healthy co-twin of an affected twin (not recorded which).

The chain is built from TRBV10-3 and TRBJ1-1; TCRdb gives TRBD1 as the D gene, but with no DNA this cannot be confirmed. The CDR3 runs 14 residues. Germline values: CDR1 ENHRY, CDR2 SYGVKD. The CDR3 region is CAISGQGAGTEAFF.

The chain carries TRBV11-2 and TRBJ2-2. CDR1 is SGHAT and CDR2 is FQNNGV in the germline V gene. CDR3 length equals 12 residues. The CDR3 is CASSSDTGELFF.

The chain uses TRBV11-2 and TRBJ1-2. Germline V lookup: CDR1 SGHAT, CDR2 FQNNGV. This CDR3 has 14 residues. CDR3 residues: CASSPTGTGMSYTF.

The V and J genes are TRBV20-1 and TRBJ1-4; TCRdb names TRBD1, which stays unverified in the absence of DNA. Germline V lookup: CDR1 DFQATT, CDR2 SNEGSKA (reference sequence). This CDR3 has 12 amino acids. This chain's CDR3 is CSADRINEKLFF.

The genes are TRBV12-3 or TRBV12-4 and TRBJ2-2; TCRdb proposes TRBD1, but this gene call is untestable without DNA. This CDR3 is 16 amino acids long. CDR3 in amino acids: CASSLGDRGITGELFF.

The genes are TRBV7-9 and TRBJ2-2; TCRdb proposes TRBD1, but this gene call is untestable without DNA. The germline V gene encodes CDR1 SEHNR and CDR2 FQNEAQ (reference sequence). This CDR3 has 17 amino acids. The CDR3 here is CASSPPLILVNTGELFF. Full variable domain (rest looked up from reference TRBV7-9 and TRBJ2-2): DTGVSQNPRHKITKRGQNVTFRCDPISEHNRLYWYRQTLGQGPEFLTYFQNEAQLEKSRLLSDRFSAERPKGSFSTLEIQRTEQGDSAMYLCASSPPLILVNTGELFFGEGSRLTVL.

The CDR3: CASSEGANTEAFF. The V gene is TRBV6-1, the J gene TRBJ1-1. The germline gives CDR1 MNHNS, CDR2 SASEGT. This CDR3 has 13 residues.

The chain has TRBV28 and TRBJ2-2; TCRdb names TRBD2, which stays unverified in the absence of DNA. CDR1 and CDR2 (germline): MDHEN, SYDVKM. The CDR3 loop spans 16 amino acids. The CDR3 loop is CASSALILAGAWELFF.

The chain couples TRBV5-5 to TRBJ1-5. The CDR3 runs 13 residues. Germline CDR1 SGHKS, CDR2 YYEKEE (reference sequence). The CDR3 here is CASSLGVYQPQHF.

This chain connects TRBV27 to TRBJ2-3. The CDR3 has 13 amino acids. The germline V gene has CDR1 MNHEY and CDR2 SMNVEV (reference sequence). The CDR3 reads CASSFRSTDTQYF.

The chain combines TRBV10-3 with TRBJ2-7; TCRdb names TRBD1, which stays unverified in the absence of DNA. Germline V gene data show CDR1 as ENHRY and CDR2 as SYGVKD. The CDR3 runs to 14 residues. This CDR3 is CATQGRQSSYEQYF.

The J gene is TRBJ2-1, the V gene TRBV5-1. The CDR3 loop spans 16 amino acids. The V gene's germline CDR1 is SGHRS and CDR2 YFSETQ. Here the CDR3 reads CASSLQAGDSYNEQFF.

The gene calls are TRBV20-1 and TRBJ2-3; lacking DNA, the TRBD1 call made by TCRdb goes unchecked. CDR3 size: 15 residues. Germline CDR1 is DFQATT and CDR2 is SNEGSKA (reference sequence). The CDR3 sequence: CSAREQGFGTDTQYF.

This CDR3 reads CSALLGSGGHEQYF. The chain joins TRBV20-1 to TRBJ2-7; TCRdb proposes TRBD2, but this gene call is untestable without DNA. The CDR3 contains 14 residues. In germline, CDR1 is DFQATT, CDR2 SNEGSKA (reference sequence).

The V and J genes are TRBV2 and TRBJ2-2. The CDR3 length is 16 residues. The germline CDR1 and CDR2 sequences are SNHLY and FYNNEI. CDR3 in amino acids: CASSEEGSANTGELFF.

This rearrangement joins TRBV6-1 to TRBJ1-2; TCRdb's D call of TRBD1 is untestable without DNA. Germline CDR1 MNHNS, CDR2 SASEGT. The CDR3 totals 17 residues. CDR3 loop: CASSFPVDRARYYGYTF.

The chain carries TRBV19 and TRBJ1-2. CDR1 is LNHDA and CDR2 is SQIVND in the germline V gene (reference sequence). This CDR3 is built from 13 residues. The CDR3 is CATQAKNSEAYTF.

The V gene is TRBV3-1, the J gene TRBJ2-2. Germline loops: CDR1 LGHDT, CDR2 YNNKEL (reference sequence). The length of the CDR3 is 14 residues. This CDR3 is CASSQYVNTGELFF.

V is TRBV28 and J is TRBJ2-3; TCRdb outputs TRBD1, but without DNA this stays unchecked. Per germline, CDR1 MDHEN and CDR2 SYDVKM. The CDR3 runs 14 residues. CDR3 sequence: CASSPPGSTDSQYF. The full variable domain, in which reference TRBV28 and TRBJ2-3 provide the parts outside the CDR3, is DVKVTQSSRYLVKRTGEKVFLECVQDMDHENMFWYRQDPGLGLRLIYFSYDVKMKEKGDIPEGYSVSREKKERFSLILESASTNQTSMYLCASSPPGSTDSQYFGPGTRLTVL.

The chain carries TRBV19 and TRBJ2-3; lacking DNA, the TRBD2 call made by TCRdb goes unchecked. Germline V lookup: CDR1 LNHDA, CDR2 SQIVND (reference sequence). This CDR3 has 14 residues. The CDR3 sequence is CASSADYSTDTQYF. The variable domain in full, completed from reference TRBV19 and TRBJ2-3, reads DGGITQSPKYLFRKEGQNVTLSCEQNLNHDAMYWYRQDPGQGLRLIYYSQIVNDFQKGDIAEGYSVSREKKESFPLTVTSAQKNPTAFYLCASSADYSTDTQYFGPGTRLTVL.

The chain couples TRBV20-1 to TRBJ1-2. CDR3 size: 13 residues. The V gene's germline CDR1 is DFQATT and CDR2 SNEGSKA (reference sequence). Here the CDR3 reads CSASSGPQYGYTF.

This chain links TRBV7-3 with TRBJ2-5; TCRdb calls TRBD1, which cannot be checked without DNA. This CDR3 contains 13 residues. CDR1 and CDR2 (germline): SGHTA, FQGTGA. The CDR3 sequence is CASSSGTEETQYF.

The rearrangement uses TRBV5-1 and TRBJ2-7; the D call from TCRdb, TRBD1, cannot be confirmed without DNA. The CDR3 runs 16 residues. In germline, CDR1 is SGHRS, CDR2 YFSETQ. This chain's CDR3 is CASSLGGTGDTYEQYF.

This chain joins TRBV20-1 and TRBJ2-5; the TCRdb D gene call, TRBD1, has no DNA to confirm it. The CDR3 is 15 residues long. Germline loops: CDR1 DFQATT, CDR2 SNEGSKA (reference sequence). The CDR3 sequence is CTATKRGGRQETQYF.

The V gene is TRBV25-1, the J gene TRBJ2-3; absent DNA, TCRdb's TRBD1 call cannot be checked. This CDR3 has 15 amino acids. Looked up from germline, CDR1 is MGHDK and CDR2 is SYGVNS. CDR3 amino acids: CASSPGILSTDTQYF.

This chain's CDR3 is CATSFRISGDTQYF. The chain carries TRBV15 and TRBJ2-3. Germline CDR1 is LNHNV and CDR2 is YYDKDF (reference sequence). CDR3 size: 14 residues.

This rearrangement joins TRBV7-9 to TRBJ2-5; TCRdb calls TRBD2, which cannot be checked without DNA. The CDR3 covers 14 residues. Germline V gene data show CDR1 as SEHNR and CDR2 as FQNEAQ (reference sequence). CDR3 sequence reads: CASSFFVGEETQYF.